Presented here are 14 T cell receptor beta chains from one specimen sequenced in a study of T cell changes during pregnancy in multiple sclerosis. Sequenced by immunoSEQ multiplex PCR; TCRdb stores in-frame clones only, minus some. The sample contains tens of thousands of clones, more than 75% of which appear only once. The sample consisted of CD4+ T cells from peripheral blood mononuclear cells, taken in the first trimester of pregnancy. All receptors derive from a female donor in good health, enrolled as a control in a pregnancy study.

This clone has just a few counts. The chain links TRBV15 to TRBJ1-4; D ambiguous. This CDR3 contains 14 residues. V gave up 3 bases and J gave up 0 bases, with 5 bases separating them. The germline V gene has CDR1 LNHNV and CDR2 YYDKDF (reference sequence). CDR3 in amino acids: CATSRAATNEKLFF. Written as DNA, the CDR3 is TGTGCCACCAGCAGGGCGGCAACTAATGAAAAACTGTTTTTT.

CDR3 sequence: CASSLRGQGGNIQYF. In nucleotides, the CDR3 is TGTGCCAGCAGCCTACGCGGACAGGGCGGAAACATTCAGTACTTC. The chain uses TRBV5-6 and TRBJ2-4, with 8 positions matching TRBD1. The V gene's germline CDR1 is SGHDT and CDR2 YYEEEE. This CDR3 comprises 15 residues. Unmatched junction bases numbered 9, after V lost 4 bases and J lost 6 bases.

The V call is TRBV7-3, the J call TRBJ1-5; 7 positions agree with TRBD1. The germline gives CDR1 SGHTA, CDR2 FQGTGA. The CDR3 sequence is 14 residues long. With 2 bases clipped from V and 3 bases from J, the junction kept 1 base outside the gene matches. The CDR3 DNA reads as TGTGCCAGCAGCTTAGAGGGGGCCAATCAGCCCCAGCATTTT. It codes for CASSLEGANQPQHF.

The chain combines TRBV28 with TRBJ2-1; a possible D gene is TRBD2 (5 bases). V lost 2 bases to trimming and J lost 9 bases, with 8 bases between them. Germline CDR1 is MDHEN and CDR2 is SYDVKM. This CDR3 comprises 12 residues. The CDR3 nucleotides are TGTGCCAGCAGTTTAGGGAGCCGTGAGCAGTTCTTC. Protein: CASSLGSREQFF.

This chain links TRBV30 with TRBJ2-1; D gene uncertain. Trimming removed 0 bases from V and 3 bases from J, with 12 bases in between. The CDR3 covers 15 residues. Germline loops: CDR1 GTSNPN, CDR2 SVGIG (reference sequence). The CDR3 nucleotides are TGTGCCTGGAGTGTCGGGTACCGAGACTACAATGAGCAGTTCTTC. It yields the protein CAWSVGYRDYNEQFF.

The J gene is TRBJ1-5, the V gene TRBV5-1; no clear D gene. In germline, CDR1 is SGHRS, CDR2 YFSETQ. The V end was cut by 5 bases, the J end by 5 bases, with 14 bases between. The CDR3 consists of 14 residues. For the CDR3, the DNA is TGCGCCAGCAGTTCCGGGGTGGAATATCAGCCCCAGCATTTT. This gives the protein CASSSGVEYQPQHF. Full variable domain (remainder filled in from reference TRBV5-1 and TRBJ1-5): KAGVTQTPRYLIKTRGQQVTLSCSPISGHRSVSWYQQTPGQGLQFLFEYFSETQRNKGNFPGRFSGRQFSNSRSEMNVSTLELGDSALYLCASSSGVEYQPQHFGDGTRLSIL.

V usage is TRBV19 and J usage is TRBJ1-2, with TRBD1 matching over 7 bases. This CDR3 is built from 14 residues. Per the germline V gene, CDR1 is LNHDA and CDR2 is SQIVND (reference sequence). The ends lost 5 bases at V and 6 bases at J; junction bases unmatched: 9. CDR3: CASSATGRDDGYTF. DNA of the CDR3: TGTGCCAGTAGTGCGACAGGGAGAGACGATGGCTACACCTTC.

The V gene is TRBV9, the J gene TRBJ2-3, with D perhaps matching TRBD2 (6 bases). The CDR3 contains 15 residues. Between the trimmed V and J ends, which lost 0 bases and 2 bases, there was a span of 10 bases. From germline, CDR1 is SGDLS and CDR2 YYNGEE. The CDR3 DNA sequence: TGTGCCAGCAGCGTAGCGGAGGGGCACACAGATACGCAGTATTTT. Its translation is CASSVAEGHTDTQYF.

V and J are TRBV15 and TRBJ2-2; perhaps TRBD2 as D (6 bases). Deletions cut 0 bases from V and 7 bases from J, with 12 bases between. The germline V gene has CDR1 LNHNV and CDR2 YYDKDF (reference sequence). The length of the CDR3 is 15 residues. CDR3 loop: CATSRDPGAVGELFF. CDR3 nucleotide sequence: TGTGCCACCAGCAGAGACCCGGGAGCGGTCGGGGAGCTGTTTTTT. Supplemented by reference TRBV15 and TRBJ2-2, the full variable domain reads DAMVIQNPRYQVTQFGKPVTLSCSQTLNHNVMYWYQQKSSQAPKLLFHYYDKDFNNEADTPDNFQSRRPNTSFCFLDIRSPGLGDTAMYLCATSRDPGAVGELFFGEGSRLTVL.

V gene TRBV7-9 combines with J gene TRBJ1-1; D gene ambiguous. Germline V CDR1 and CDR2: SEHNR, FQNEAQ (reference sequence). The ends were cut back, 6 bases at V and 2 bases at J, with 16 bases in the middle. This CDR3 is built from 15 residues. CDR3 nucleotide sequence: TGTGCCAGCAGACAAATTTGGGAGCTAAACACTGAAGCTTTCTTT. This translates into CASRQIWELNTEAFF.

This chain uses TRBV11-2 with TRBJ2-3, with TRBD2 identical over 7 bases. Per germline, CDR1 SGHAT and CDR2 FQNNGV. The V and J ends lost 5 bases and 4 bases, in that order; junction bases with no gene match: 9. The CDR3 is 15 residues long. CDR3 region: CASSPGGNPPDTQYF. The CDR3 DNA sequence: TGTGCCAGCAGCCCCGGGGGGAACCCACCAGATACGCAGTATTTT. Drawing the rest from reference TRBV11-2 and TRBJ2-3, the complete variable domain is EAGVAQSPRYKIIEKRQSVAFWCNPISGHATLYWYQQILGQGPKLLIQFQNNGVVDDSQLPKDRFSAERLKGVDSTLKIQPAKLEDSAVYLCASSPGGNPPDTQYFGPGTRLTVL.

J is TRBJ1-5 and V is TRBV6-5; D is perhaps TRBD1 (6 bases). In germline, CDR1 is MNHEY, CDR2 SVGAGI. This CDR3 has 15 residues. Trimming removed 6 bases from V and 2 bases from J, with 14 bases in between. The CDR3 protein is CASSEGVTGNQPQHF. DNA of the CDR3: TGTGCCAGCAGCGAGGGGGTTACGGGCAATCAGCCCCAGCATTTT.

The chain couples TRBV25-1 to TRBJ2-2, with D maybe TRBD2 (6 bases). V was shortened by 2 bases and J by 3 bases, with 13 bases between the two germline ends. The CDR3 runs to 16 residues. In germline, CDR1 is MGHDK, CDR2 SYGVNS. CDR3 in DNA: TGTGCCAGCAGTGAAGGAGGGCACTTTTACACCGGGGAGCTGTTTTTT. It specifies CASSEGGHFYTGELFF.

The chain employs TRBV5-1 and TRBJ2-2; 14 bases map to TRBD2. Per germline, CDR1 SGHRS and CDR2 YFSETQ. The CDR3 contains 19 residues. J lost 8 bases, V lost 7 bases, and 19 bases had no gene match. The CDR3 DNA is TGCGCCAGCTCCTCCCCGCGCCTCGGGACTAGCGGGAGTCGAGGGGAGCTGTTTTTT. Its translation: CASSSPRLGTSGSRGELFF.